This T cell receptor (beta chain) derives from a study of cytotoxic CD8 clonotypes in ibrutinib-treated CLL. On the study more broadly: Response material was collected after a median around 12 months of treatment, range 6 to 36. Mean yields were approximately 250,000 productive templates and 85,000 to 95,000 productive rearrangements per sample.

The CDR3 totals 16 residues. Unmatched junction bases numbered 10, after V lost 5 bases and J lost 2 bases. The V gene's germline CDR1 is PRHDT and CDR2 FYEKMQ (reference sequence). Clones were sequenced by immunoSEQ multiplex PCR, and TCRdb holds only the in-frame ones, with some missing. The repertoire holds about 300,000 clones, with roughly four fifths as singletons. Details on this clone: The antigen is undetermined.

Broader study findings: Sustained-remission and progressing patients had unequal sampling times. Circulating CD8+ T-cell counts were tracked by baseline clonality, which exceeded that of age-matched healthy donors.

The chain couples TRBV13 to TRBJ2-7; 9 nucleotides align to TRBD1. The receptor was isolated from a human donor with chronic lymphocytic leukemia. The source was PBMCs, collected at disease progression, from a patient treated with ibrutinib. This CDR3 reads CASSLSSGTGTYEQYF. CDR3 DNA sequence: TGTGCCAGCAGCCTCAGCTCCGGGACAGGGACCTACGAGCAGTACTTC.